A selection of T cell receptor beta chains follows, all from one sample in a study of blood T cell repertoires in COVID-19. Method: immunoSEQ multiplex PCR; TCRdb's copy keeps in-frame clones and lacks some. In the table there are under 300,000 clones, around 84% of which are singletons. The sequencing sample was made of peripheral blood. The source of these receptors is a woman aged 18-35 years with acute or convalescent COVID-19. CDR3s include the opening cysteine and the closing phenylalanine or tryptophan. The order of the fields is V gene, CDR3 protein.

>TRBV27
CASSLLAPGAKNIQYF
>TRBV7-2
CASSLYGQGVYEQYF
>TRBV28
CASSLWVVGGVGEQYF
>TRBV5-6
CASSLDPTYEQYF
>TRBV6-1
CASSETGMSNQPQHF
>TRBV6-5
CASSWGLAGVADTQYF
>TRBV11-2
CASSLEGGSSYNEQFF
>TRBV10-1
CASSDWTGGEAFF
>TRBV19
CASSIVGWREGRHGSYEQYF
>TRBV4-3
CASSQDTRMGLALTGELFF
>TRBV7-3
CASSLGGSLETQYF
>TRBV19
CASSPSDRNTGELFF
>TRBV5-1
CASSSPDRYYNEQFF
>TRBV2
CASSGWTGLETQYF
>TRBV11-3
CASSFADRSPTNEKLFF
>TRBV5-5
CASSLGSGRAYSYNEQFF
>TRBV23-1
CASSQSLQQTGELFF
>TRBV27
CASSLWRDNIYGYTF
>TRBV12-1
CASSFALAGETQYF
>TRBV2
CAKQRAQGDNEQFF
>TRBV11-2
CASSLGLNQPQHF
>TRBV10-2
CASRSPIEGTQAFF
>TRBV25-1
CASSETGLAGSQFF
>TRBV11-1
CASSSLDRKETQYF
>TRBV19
CASSRIASGANVLTF
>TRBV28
CASSPGHQANYGYTF
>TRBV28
CASSRGGGGYTF
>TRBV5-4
CASSPAPGQGPYEQYF
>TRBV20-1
CSASNLAGIQETQYF
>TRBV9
CASSATGNSNQPQHF
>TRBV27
CASSSGMGLLNTEAFF
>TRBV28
CASSLRGLLDNEQFF
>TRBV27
CASSFILTSGATDTQYF
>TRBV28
CASSPKLKRDTEAFF
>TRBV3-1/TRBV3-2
CASSQVSSGRGEQYF
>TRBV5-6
CASSLELEGRGDTQYF
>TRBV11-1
CASSYAGQGFSPLHF
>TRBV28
CASSLIGGRTYNEQFF
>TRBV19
CASSMAWCEQYF
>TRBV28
CASSHYRGRANSYEQYF
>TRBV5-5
CASSGTGTSGRLWGTDTQYF
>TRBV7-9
CASSSPSGRLHETQYF
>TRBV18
CASSSDRYEQYF
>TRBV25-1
CASSGYGLLSPTGELFF
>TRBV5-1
CASSPGTFTYEQYF
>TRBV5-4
CASSGIQGFGADTQYF
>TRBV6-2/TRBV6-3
CASSQDRGRVNIQYF
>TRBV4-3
CASSQRSSYNSPLHF
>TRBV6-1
CASSENGATEAFF
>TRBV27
CASSRTGFDTGELFF
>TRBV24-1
CATQARNTGELFF
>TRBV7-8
CASSLGRGGLYNEQFF
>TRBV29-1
CSVGQYNQPQHF
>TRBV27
CASSLAGGSYNEQFF
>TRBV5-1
CASSLMEAAYGYTF